The source of this T cell receptor (beta chain) is a study of cytomegalovirus exposure and HLA in healthy donors. The germline V gene has CDR1 SNHLY and CDR2 FYNNEI. The CDR3 contains 12 residues. Germline trimming cut 9 bases from V and 5 bases from J; bases unmatched to any gene: 6. This PCR relied on a set of 60 Vbeta primers and 13 Jbeta primers. Produced via immunoSEQ multiplex PCR; TCRdb's table is partial and in-frame only. The table shows about 170,000 clones, with about 85% occurring only once. This clonotype was obtained from a woman between 50 and 59 years old in good health and CMV-seropositive. The chain is built from TRBV2 and TRBJ2-5, with 7 bases identical to TRBD1. Material for sequencing was PBMCs. As DNA, the CDR3 is TGTGCCAGAAACAGGGGCGCGGAGACCCAGTACTTC. It is translated as CARNRGAETQYF.